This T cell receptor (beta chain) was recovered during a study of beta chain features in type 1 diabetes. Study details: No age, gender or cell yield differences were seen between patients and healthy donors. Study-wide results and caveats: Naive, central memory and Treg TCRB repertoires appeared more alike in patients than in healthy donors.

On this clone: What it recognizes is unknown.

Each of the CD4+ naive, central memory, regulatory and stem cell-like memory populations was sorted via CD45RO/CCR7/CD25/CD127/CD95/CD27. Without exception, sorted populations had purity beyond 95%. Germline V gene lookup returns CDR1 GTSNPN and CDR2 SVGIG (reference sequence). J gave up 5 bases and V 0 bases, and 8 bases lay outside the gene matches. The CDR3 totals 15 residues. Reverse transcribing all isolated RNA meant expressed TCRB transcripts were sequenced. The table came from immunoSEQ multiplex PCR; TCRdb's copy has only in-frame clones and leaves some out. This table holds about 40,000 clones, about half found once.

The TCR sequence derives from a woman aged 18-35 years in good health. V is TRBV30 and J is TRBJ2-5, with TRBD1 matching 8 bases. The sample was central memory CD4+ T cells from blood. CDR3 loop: CAWSVATGVLETQYF. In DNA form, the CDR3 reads TGTGCCTGGAGTGTTGCGACAGGGGTATTGGAGACCCAGTACTTC.